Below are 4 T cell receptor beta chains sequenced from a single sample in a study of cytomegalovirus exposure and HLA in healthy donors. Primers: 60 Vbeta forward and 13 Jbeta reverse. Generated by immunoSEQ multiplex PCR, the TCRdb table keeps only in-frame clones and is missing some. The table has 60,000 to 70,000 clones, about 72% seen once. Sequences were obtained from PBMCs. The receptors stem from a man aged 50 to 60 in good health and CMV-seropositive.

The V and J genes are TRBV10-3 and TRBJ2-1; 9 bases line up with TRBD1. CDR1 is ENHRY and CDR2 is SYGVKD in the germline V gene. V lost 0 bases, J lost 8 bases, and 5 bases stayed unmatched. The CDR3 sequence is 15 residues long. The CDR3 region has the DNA TGTGCCATCAGTGAGTCGGGGACAGGGTCGGATGAGCAGTTCTTC. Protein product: CAISESGTGSDEQFF.

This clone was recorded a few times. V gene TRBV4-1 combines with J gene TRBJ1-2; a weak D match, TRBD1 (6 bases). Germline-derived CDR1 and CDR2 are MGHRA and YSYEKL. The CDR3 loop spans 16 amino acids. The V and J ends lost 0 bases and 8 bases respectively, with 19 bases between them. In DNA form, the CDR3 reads TGCGCCAGCAGCCAAGAAGCCGGGACACTGACCTGGGGCTACACCTTC. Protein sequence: CASSQEAGTLTWGYTF.

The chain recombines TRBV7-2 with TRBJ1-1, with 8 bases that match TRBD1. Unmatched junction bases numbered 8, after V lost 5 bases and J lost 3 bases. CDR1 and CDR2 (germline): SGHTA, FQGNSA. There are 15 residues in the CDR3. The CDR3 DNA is TGTGCCAGCAGCCCCCGGACAGGGAGGTACACTGAAGCTTTCTTT. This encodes CASSPRTGRYTEAFF. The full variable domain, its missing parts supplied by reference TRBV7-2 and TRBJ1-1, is GAGVSQSPSNKVTEKGKDVELRCDPISGHTALYWYRQSLGQGLEFLIYFQGNSAPDKSGLPSDRFSAERTGGSVSTLTIQRTQQEDSAVYLCASSPRTGRYTEAFFGQGTRLTVV.

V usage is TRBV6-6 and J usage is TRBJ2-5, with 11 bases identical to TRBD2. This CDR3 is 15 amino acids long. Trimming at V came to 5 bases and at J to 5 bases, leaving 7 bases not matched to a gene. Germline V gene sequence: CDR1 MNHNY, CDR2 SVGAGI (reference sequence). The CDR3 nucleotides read TGTGCCAGCAGTCACGTAGCGGGGGGGCACGAGACCCAGTACTTC. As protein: CASSHVAGGHETQYF.